This TCR beta chain was sequenced in a study of T cell repertoires in cytomegalovirus infection. Overall study context: HLA-B-restricted CMV epitopes that are well studied were used alongside recently identified HLA-C-restricted ones. Both a matching HLA type and CMV infection were indicated by public TCR beta signatures.

Germline lookup yields CDR1 SEHNR and CDR2 FQNEAQ (reference sequence). CDR3 length: 15 residues. V trimming: 5 bases; J trimming: 2 bases; junction bases outside the gene matches: 8. As regards this clonotype: The antigen is undetermined.

TCRdb fed the reads into MiXCR, producing one record per CDR3 protein. The sample includes around 710,000 distinct CDR3 sequences, under 35% seen only once; the top ten take 13%. Study findings and constraints: The ex vivo response showed dominance by HLA-C-restricted CMV-specific TCR beta clonotypes. Frequencies of public TCR beta families were cumulated, and this identified carriers of CMV plus the relevant HLA.

This specimen was cultured CD8+ T cells from PBMCs, taken from culture after CMV antigen stimulation. The clonotype was recovered from a human donor in good health (CMV status not recorded). Some clones in this sample may be carry-over from other donors' samples. The chain joins TRBV7-9 to TRBJ1-1; 7 nucleotides align to TRBD1. The CDR3 region has the DNA TGTGCCAGCAGCCCACCGGGACAGAAAAACACTGAAGCTTTCTTT. It yields the protein CASSPPGQKNTEAFF. The complete variable domain, with remaining parts taken from reference TRBV7-9 and TRBJ1-1, reads DTGVSQNPRHKITKRGQNVTFRCDPISEHNRLYWYRQTLGQGPEFLTYFQNEAQLEKSRLLSDRFSAERPKGSFSTLEIQRTEQGDSAMYLCASSPPGQKNTEAFFGQGTRLTVV.